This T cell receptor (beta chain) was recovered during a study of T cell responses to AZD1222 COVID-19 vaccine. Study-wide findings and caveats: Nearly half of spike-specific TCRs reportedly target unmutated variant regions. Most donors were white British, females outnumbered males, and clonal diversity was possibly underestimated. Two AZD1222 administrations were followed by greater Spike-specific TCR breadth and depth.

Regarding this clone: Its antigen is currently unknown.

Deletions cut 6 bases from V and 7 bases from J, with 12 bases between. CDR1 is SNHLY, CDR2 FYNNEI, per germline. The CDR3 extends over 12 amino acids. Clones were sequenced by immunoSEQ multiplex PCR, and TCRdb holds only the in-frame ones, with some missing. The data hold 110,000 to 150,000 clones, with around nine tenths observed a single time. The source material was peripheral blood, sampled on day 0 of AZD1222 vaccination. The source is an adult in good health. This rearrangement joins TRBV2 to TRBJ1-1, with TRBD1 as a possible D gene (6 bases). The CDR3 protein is CASRDDRLEAFF. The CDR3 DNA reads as TGTGCCAGCAGGGACGACAGGCTTGAAGCTTTCTTT.